This TCR beta chain was observed in a study of read filtering for tumor transcriptome and immune sequencing (dated by TCRdb to about 2020). Background for the entire study: Of the patients in the cohort, approximately 17 were male and 14 to 15 were female, and their mean age was around 64 years, with a range of about 40 to 85. By revised international staging, fewer than ten patients were R-ISS I, some 16 were R-ISS II and more than five were R-ISS III. Using the same bone marrow samples, the study compared TCR repertoires obtained by targeted immune repertoire sequencing with those obtained by bulk whole-transcriptome sequencing. As a main aim, a read-filtering strategy for immune repertoire data was addressed, with the specific question being whether clonotypes supported by a single read should be removed. TCR-region mapped reads per sample ranged from about 4.05 to 11 million with IR-seq versus only about 75 to 1273 with RNA-seq. Whole-transcriptome libraries were prepared with the TruSeq RNA Access Library Prep Kit after DNase treatment. The research as a whole found: IR-seq captured clonotypes at much higher depth and more reliably than RNA-seq, and smaller IR-seq throughput sufficed to identify most shared clonotypes. The correlation between IR-seq and RNA-seq shared clonotype proportions was increased by removal of single-read clonotypes. Rather than purified T cells, the sorted CD138-negative fraction was a mixed bone marrow immune population. Single-read clonotypes made up roughly four fifths of clonotypes but roughly 3.2% of total reads in IR-seq, and roughly 75% of clonotypes and about 45% of reads in RNA-seq.

This clonotype was seen ten or more times. Which antigen it targets is not known. Within one base of it there is no much larger clone, and no base qualities were kept. Cut back by 5 bases and 4 bases, the V and J ends lie 18 bases apart. The CDR3 has 17 amino acids, counting the end cysteine and phenylalanine. CDR3 DNA only is kept here, 51 bases in frame from base 1. Looking up the germline V gene yields CDR1 SGHAT and CDR2 FQNNGV. TCR libraries were constructed from 350 to 400 ng RNA using the Immunoverse kit, and molecular barcoded adaptors covering alpha/delta and beta/gamma chains were employed. The same RNA used for transcriptome sequencing was used for TCR library preparation. Sequencing of the TCR libraries was done on an Illumina HiSeq 4000 with 2 x 150 cycles. Under the source paper's analysis protocol: Using MiXCR, which included quality filtering and error correction, TCR reads were aligned to human V, D, J and C references and then assembled into CDR3 clonotypes. The tcR package in R was used to analyze clonotype counts and gene usage diversity. For inspection of raw mapping reads, RNA-seq reads were mapped by STAR aligner version 2.5.3a onto GRCh37 of the human genome. IR-seq fastq files were randomly downsampled with Seqtk 1.3 to test the effect of sequencing depth on detected clonotypes. TCRdb trimmed public reads at Q25 via fastp, called clones via MiXCR and kept in-frame beta chains. For every CDR3 protein sequence, its rows merge into one entry that carries the most common genes and DNA. V and J calls and clone size were set by TCRdb, not the authors. This sample has 40,000 or so distinct CDR3 sequences in its table, and approximately 14% of those were observed once. Around a quarter of the sample comes from the top ten.

Each patient had bone marrow sampled at the time of active disease. Bone marrow mononuclear cells were isolated by Ficoll-Hypaque density gradient centrifugation. To remove myeloma plasma cells, the cells were labeled with CD138 magnetic microbeads on a MACS separator, and CD138-negative cells were then collected by negative selection. Purity of the isolated cells was checked by flow cytometry on an Attune NxT using CD138 antibodies. Total RNA was extracted with TRIzol reagent and quantified with a NanoDrop spectrophotometer. Paired RNA-seq and IR-seq were performed on the CD138-negative bone marrow sample of each patient.

Recombination joined TRBV11-2 with TRBJ1-6; 6 matching bases give a weak D call of TRBD1. The receptor comes from a donor at least 40 years old with multiple myeloma. What was sequenced was a population of CD138-negative cells sorted from bone marrow. The sample's cell subset or site label is to be understood as: bone marrow mononuclear cells depleted of CD138+ plasma/myeloma cells by negative magnetic selection. The DNA reads TGTGCCAGCAGCAAGGGGGGAGGTCCCTATTATAATTCACCCCTCCACTTT. Translated, it reads CASSKGGGPYYNSPLHF.